This entry lists 6 T cell receptor beta chains sequenced from one sample in a study of cytomegalovirus exposure and HLA in healthy donors. Vbeta (60) and Jbeta (13) primers were used in the PCR. Assay: immunoSEQ multiplex PCR; the TCRdb copy retains only in-frame clones and omits some. The data show 200,000 or so clones, around 83% seen once. Sample: PBMCs. The receptors come from a woman in her 50s in good health and CMV-seropositive.

The genes are TRBV6-1 and TRBJ1-2, with TRBD1 matching over 8 bases. Germline values: CDR1 MNHNS, CDR2 SASEGT. This CDR3 has 14 residues. V dropped 6 bases and J dropped 2; count of bases not matched to a gene: 5. The CDR3 nucleotides read TGTGCCAGCAGACGGACAGGGACGAACTATGGCTACACCTTC. It is translated as CASRRTGTNYGYTF.

The chain uses TRBV19 and TRBJ1-5; D possibly corresponds to TRBD1 (6 bases). Germline values: CDR1 LNHDA, CDR2 SQIVND (reference sequence). CDR3 length: 15 amino acids. Trimming shortened V by 9 bases and J by 7 bases, and 22 bases separated the two germline ends. The CDR3 DNA is TGTGCCAGCCATCAACCCGGGCAGGGACAACAGCCCCAGCATTTT. Translation gives CASHQPGQGQQPQHF.

The chain uses TRBV29-1 and TRBJ2-1; 14 bases align to TRBD2. Germline V gives CDR1 SQVTM, CDR2 ANQGSEA. Losses at the gene ends were 6 bases for V and 6 bases for J; bases not matched to a gene: 4. This CDR3 is built from 14 residues. CDR3 sequence reads: CSVTGTSGGNEQFF. The CDR3 DNA is TGCAGCGTAACCGGGACTAGCGGGGGCAATGAGCAGTTCTTC.

The chain employs TRBV7-2 and TRBJ1-6; D is uncertain. Germline V gives CDR1 SGHTA, CDR2 FQGNSA. There are 13 residues in the CDR3. Between the trimmed V and J ends, which lost 1 base and 6 bases, there was a span of 4 bases. The CDR3 reads CASSLDGNSPLHF. DNA of the CDR3: TGTGCCAGCAGCTTAGACGGTAATTCACCCCTCCACTTT.

The chain uses TRBV27 and TRBJ2-7, with a tentative D call TRBD2 (6 bases). V shed 6 bases and J shed 9 bases, with 27 bases lying between them. The CDR3 runs to 16 residues. CDR1 is MNHEY, CDR2 SMNVEV, per germline (reference sequence). CDR3 residues: CASSPYSGTPLLGQYF. The DNA of the CDR3 is TGTGCCAGCAGCCCGTACTCCGGGACTCCTCTCCTCGGGCAGTACTTC.

The V call is TRBV6-5, the J call TRBJ1-5; D unclear. The CDR3 extends over 14 amino acids. The germline V gene encodes CDR1 MNHEY and CDR2 SVGAGI. V lost 8 bases and J lost 1, with 12 bases in between. CDR3: CASEGRRSNQPQHF. The CDR3 nucleotides are TGTGCCAGCGAGGGCAGGAGGAGCAATCAGCCCCAGCATTTT.